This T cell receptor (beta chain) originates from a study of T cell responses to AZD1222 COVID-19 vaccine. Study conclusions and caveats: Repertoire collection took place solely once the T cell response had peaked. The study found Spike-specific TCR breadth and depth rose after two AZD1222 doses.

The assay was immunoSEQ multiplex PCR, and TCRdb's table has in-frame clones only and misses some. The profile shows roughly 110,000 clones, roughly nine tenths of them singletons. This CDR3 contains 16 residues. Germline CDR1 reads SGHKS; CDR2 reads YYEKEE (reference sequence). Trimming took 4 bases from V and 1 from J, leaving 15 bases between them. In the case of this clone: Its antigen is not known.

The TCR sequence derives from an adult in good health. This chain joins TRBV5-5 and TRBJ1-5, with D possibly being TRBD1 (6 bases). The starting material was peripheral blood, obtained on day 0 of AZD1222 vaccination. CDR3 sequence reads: CASSRTTGRSNQPQHF. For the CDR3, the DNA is TGTGCCAGCAGCCGGACGACAGGTAGGAGCAATCAGCCCCAGCATTTT.